The T cell receptor beta chain described here comes from a study of lymphopenia after photon versus proton radiotherapy. Study-level findings and limits: Proton therapy kept repertoires fairly stable, unlike photons, which gained effector/memory cells.

The V end was cut by 1 base, the J end by 0 bases, with 11 bases between. The CDR3 sequence is 17 residues long. The germline CDR1 and CDR2 sequences are SGHRS and YFSETQ. Using immunoSEQ multiplex PCR, the repertoire was profiled, and TCRdb retains in-frame clones only, with some absent. The profile covers 30,000 to 45,000 clones, with 90% to 95% appearing a single time and 13% to 15% taken by the ten largest. In its sample, this clone was seen once. Its target is not known. The material sequenced was peripheral blood, taken from a patient treated with photon-based radiotherapy. V and J are TRBV5-1 and TRBJ2-6, with unresolved D. The sequence was obtained from a man between 60 and 75 years old with cholangiocarcinoma. In DNA form, the CDR3 reads TGCGCCAGCAGCTTGTCGGTGGGGATCTCTGGGGCCAACGTCCTGACTTTC. Translation: CASSLSVGISGANVLTF. The full variable domain, rest sourced from reference TRBV5-1 and TRBJ2-6, is KAGVTQTPRYLIKTRGQQVTLSCSPISGHRSVSWYQQTPGQGLQFLFEYFSETQRNKGNFPGRFSGRQFSNSRSEMNVSTLELGDSALYLCASSLSVGISGANVLTFGAGSRLTVL.